This T cell receptor beta chain was obtained from a study of blood T cell repertoires in COVID-19. V lost 0 bases and J lost 5, with 12 bases in between. CDR3 length: 15 amino acids. Germline V gene lookup returns CDR1 MNHNY and CDR2 SVGAGI (reference sequence). Produced via immunoSEQ multiplex PCR; TCRdb's table is partial and in-frame only. The sample carries about 230,000 clones, roughly 90% recorded once. The specimen sequenced was peripheral blood. The V and J genes are TRBV6-6 and TRBJ2-3, with D tentatively TRBD1 (5 bases). This receptor was obtained from an older woman with acute or convalescent COVID-19. The CDR3 region is CASSYSANRGDTQYF. The CDR3 region has the DNA TGTGCCAGCAGTTACTCGGCAAATAGGGGAGATACGCAGTATTTT.